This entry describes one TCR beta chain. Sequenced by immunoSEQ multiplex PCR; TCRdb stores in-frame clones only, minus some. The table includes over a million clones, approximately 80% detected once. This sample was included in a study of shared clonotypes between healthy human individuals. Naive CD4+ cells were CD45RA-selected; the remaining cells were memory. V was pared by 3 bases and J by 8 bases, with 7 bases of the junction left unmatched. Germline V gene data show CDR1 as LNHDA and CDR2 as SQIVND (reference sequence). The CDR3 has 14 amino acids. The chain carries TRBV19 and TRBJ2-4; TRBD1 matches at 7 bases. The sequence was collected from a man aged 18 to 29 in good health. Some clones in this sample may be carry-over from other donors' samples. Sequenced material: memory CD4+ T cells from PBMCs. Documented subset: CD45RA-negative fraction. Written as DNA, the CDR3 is TGTGCCAGTAGTATTTTATGGGACAGTTACATTCAGTACTTC. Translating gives CASSILWDSYIQYF.